Reported below is one TCR beta chain. This entry is derived from a study of control samples from healthy donors and cancer patients. Deletions cut 2 bases from V and 0 bases from J, with 10 bases between. Germline loops: CDR1 SGHDT, CDR2 YYEEEE. The CDR3 is 15 amino acids. The table came from immunoSEQ multiplex PCR; TCRdb's copy has only in-frame clones and leaves some out. The sample yields around 170,000 clones, more than 80% seen once. The chain combines TRBV5-6 with TRBJ2-3; no firm D call. This sequence originates from a man aged 30 to 39 in good health. Specimen: blood. The CDR3 is CASSLGPSSTDTQYF. CDR3 nucleotide sequence: TGTGCCAGCAGCTTAGGACCGTCTAGCACAGATACGCAGTATTTT.